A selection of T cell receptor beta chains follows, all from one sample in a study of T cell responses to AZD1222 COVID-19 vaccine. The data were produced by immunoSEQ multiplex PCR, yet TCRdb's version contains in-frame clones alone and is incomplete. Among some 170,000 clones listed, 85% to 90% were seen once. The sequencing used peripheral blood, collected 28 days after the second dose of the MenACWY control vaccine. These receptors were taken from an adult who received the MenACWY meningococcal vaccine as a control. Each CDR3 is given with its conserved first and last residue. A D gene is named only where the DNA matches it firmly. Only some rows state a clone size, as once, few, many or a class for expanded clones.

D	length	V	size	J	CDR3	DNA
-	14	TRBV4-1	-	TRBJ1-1	CASSQGRLDGGAFF	TGCGCCAGCAGCCAAGGGCGCCTTGACGGGGGGGCTTTCTTT
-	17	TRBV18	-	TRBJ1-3	CASSPSAQTDSGNTIYF	TGTGCCAGCTCACCGTCGGCTCAGACAGACTCTGGAAACACCATATATTTT
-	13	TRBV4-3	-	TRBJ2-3	CASSQQGGDTQYF	TGCGCCAGCAGCCAACAGGGGGGAGATACGCAGTATTTT
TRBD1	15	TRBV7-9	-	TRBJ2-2	CASSPIWTGVGELFF	TGTGCCAGCAGCCCCATCTGGACAGGTGTGGGGGAGCTGTTTTTT
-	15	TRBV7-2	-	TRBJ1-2	CASSLGKGEIYGYTF	TGTGCCAGCAGCTTAGGGAAGGGGGAGATATATGGCTACACCTTC
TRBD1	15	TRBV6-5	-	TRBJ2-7	CASSYLSRGIYEQYF	TGTGCCAGCAGTTACCTATCCAGGGGGATCTACGAGCAGTACTTC
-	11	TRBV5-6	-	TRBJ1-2	CASSLVSGYTF	TGTGCCAGCAGCTTGGTGTCTGGCTACACCTTC
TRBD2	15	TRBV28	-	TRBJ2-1	CASSPSVGTSVSQFF	TGTGCCAGCAGCCCCAGCGTAGGGACTAGCGTGTCGCAGTTCTTC
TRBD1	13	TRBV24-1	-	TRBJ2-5	CATSGTGQETQYF	TGTGCCACCAGTGGGACAGGGCAAGAGACCCAGTACTTC
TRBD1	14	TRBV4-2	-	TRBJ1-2	CASSQGGGSYGYTF	TGTGCCAGCAGCCAAGGAGGGGGCTCCTATGGCTACACCTTC
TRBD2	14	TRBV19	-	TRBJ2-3	CASVGLGGTDTQYF	TGTGCCAGTGTGGGACTAGGGGGCACAGATACGCAGTATTTT
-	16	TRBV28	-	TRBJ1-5	CASNKRGVTGQQPQHF	TGTGCCAGCAATAAAAGAGGGGTCACAGGGCAACAGCCCCAGCATTTT
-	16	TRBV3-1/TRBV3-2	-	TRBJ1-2	CASSQGFQGGPYGYTF	TGTGCCAGCAGCCAAGGGTTCCAAGGGGGTCCATATGGCTACACCTTC
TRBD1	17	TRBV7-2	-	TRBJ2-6	CASSLRQGLSGANVLTF	TGTGCCAGCAGCTTGAGACAGGGCCTCTCTGGGGCCAACGTCCTGACTTTC
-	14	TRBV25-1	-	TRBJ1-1	CASSEGGYNTEAFF	TGTGCCAGCAGTGAAGGGGGGTATAACACTGAAGCTTTCTTT
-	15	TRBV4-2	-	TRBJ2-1	CASSQDLPTRNEQFF	TGTGCCAGCAGCCAAGATCTACCGACCAGAAATGAGCAGTTCTTC
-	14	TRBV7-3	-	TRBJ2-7	CASSLAGGAYEQYF	TGTGCCAGCAGCTTGGCAGGAGGGGCCTACGAGCAGTACTTC
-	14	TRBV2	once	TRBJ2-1	CATQTVSSYNEQFF	TGTGCCACTCAAACAGTTAGCTCCTACAATGAGCAGTTCTTC
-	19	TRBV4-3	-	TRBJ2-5	CASSPGFVDREVSEETQYF	TGCGCCAGCAGCCCGGGGTTCGTCGACAGGGAGGTTTCGGAAGAGACCCAGTACTTC
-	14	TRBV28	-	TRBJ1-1	CASSPPGSYTEAFF	TGTGCCAGCAGCCCCCCTGGGAGTTACACTGAAGCTTTCTTT
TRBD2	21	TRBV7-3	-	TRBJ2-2	CASSLMLLAGVTGGRSGELFF	TGTGCCAGCAGCTTAATGTTACTAGCGGGAGTCACGGGAGGTCGTTCCGGGGAGCTGTTTTTT
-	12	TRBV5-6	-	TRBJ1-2	CASRVQGGGYTF	TGTGCCAGCAGGGTCCAGGGAGGTGGCTACACCTTC
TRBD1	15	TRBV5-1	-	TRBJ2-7	CASSSRTGGPYEQYF	TGCGCCAGCAGCTCCCGGACAGGGGGCCCCTACGAGCAGTACTTC
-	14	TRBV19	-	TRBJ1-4	CASSTGPTNEKLFF	TGTGCCAGTAGTACCGGCCCAACTAATGAAAAACTGTTTTTT
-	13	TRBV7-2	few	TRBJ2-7	CASSLAGSYEQYF	TGTGCCAGCAGCTTAGCCGGTAGCTACGAGCAGTACTTC
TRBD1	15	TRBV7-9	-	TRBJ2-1	CASSRSPRGPREQFF	TGTGCCAGCAGCCGCTCACCCAGGGGGCCGAGAGAGCAGTTCTTC
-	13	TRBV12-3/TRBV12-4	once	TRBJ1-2	CASSLGLDYGYTF	TGTGCCAGCAGTTTGGGTCTGGACTATGGCTACACCTTC